The 31 T cell receptor beta chains in this list originate from one sample, sequenced in a study of blood T cell repertoires in COVID-19. The table came from immunoSEQ multiplex PCR; TCRdb's copy has only in-frame clones and leaves some out. Of 100,000 to 120,000 clones in the sample, 75% to 90% were seen once. Material: peripheral blood. These receptors originate from a human donor in a cohort sampled during active COVID-19.

The chain combines TRBV18 with TRBJ1-1; tentative D call: TRBD1 (5 bases). Germline lookup yields CDR1 KGHSH and CDR2 LQKENI. The CDR3 covers 13 residues. The ends were cut back, 5 bases at V and 3 bases at J, with 10 bases in the middle. The CDR3: CASSAGGDTEAFF. For the CDR3, the DNA is TGTGCCAGCTCAGCGGGGGGGGACACTGAAGCTTTCTTT.

This clone was seen a single time. The chain links TRBV7-2 to TRBJ2-1, with no clear D. Trimming removed 4 bases at V and 6 bases at J, with 19 bases between. In germline, CDR1 is SGHTA, CDR2 FQGNSA. This CDR3 region has 16 residues. CDR3 DNA sequence: TGTGCCAGCAGCTCCCGATCTCCTGGGCGTTCCAATGAGCAGTTCTTC. Encoded protein: CASSSRSPGRSNEQFF. The complete variable domain, with remaining parts taken from reference TRBV7-2 and TRBJ2-1, reads GAGVSQSPSNKVTEKGKDVELRCDPISGHTALYWYRQSLGQGLEFLIYFQGNSAPDKSGLPSDRFSAERTGGSVSTLTIQRTQQEDSAVYLCASSSRSPGRSNEQFFGPGTRLTVL.

This clone was counted between two and nine times. The V gene is TRBV7-6, the J gene TRBJ2-1; no clear D. V was clipped by 5 bases and J by 4 bases, with 21 bases between them. Germline CDR1 is SGHVS and CDR2 is FNYEAQ. The CDR3 spans 17 residues. The CDR3: CASSKGAGKSVYNEQFF. In nucleotides, the CDR3 is TGTGCCAGCAGCAAAGGTGCAGGTAAATCGGTTTACAATGAGCAGTTCTTC.

In DNA form, the CDR3 reads TGTGCCAGCAGCTTAACGGGGACAGCTTACAATGAGCAGTTCTTC. Translated, it gives CASSLTGTAYNEQFF. The chain combines TRBV7-3 with TRBJ2-1; 7 bases fit TRBD1. CDR1 and CDR2 from the germline V gene are SGHTA and FQGTGA. CDR3 length: 15 residues. V trimming: 0 bases; J trimming: 4 bases; junction bases outside the gene matches: 3.

In regard to this clone: The sample carries other DNA sequences with the same CDR3. The V gene is TRBV19, the J gene TRBJ2-1, with TRBD2 matching 8 bases. After removal of 5 bases from V and 3 bases from J, the junction contained 6 bases not matched to a gene. Germline assignment: CDR1 LNHDA and CDR2 SQIVND (reference sequence). The CDR3 runs to 15 residues. CDR3 sequence: CASSSTSGGYNEQFF. The CDR3 DNA sequence: TGTGCCAGTAGTTCAACTAGCGGTGGCTACAATGAGCAGTTCTTC.

The chain uses TRBV6-5 and TRBJ2-7; 7 bases agree with TRBD1. V shed 6 bases, J shed 2 bases, and the junction held 10 bases outside the gene matches. The germline CDR1 and CDR2 sequences are MNHEY and SVGAGI. The CDR3 length is 15 residues. CDR3 coding DNA: TGTGCCAGCAGGTCCTCTCCCGGGACAGCCTACGAGCAGTACTTC. Its translation: CASRSSPGTAYEQYF.

This clone came up once. V and J are TRBV18 and TRBJ2-3; no clear D. V was trimmed by 3 bases and J by 3 bases, leaving 4 bases between them. The CDR3 consists of 12 residues. Germline CDR1 is KGHSH and CDR2 is LQKENI. CDR3 sequence reads: CASSPRTDTQYF. In DNA form, the CDR3 reads TGTGCCAGCTCACCTCGTACAGATACGCAGTATTTT.

This clone was recorded a few times. The chain combines TRBV7-8 with TRBJ2-3; D is possibly TRBD2 (6 bases). The CDR3 length is 13 residues. Germline V gene lookup returns CDR1 SGHVS and CDR2 FQNEAQ. Trimming cost V 4 bases and J 1 base, with 6 bases left between them. The CDR3 loop reads CASSWGGTDTQYF. The CDR3 nucleotides read TGTGCCAGCAGCTGGGGGGGCACAGATACGCAGTATTTT.

V gene TRBV6-5 combines with J gene TRBJ2-2; no firm D call. V shed 6 bases and J shed 5 bases, with 10 bases lying between them. This CDR3 contains 13 residues. Per the germline V gene, CDR1 is MNHEY and CDR2 is SVGAGI. Here the CDR3 DNA reads TGTGCCAGCAGGGTCGAACAGACCGGGGAGCTGTTTTTT. Translating gives CASRVEQTGELFF.

V is TRBV11-3 and J is TRBJ2-1; D not certain. Germline V gives CDR1 SGHNT, CDR2 YENEEA. This CDR3 has 15 amino acids. Trimming removed 3 bases at V and 5 bases at J, with 14 bases between. The CDR3 DNA sequence: TGTGCCAGCAGCTTTCACGGTCTTACGGACAATGAGCAGTTCTTC. This encodes CASSFHGLTDNEQFF. Based on the CDR3 plus reference TRBV11-3 and TRBJ2-1, the full variable domain is EAGVVQSPRYKIIEKKQPVAFWCNPISGHNTLYWYLQNLGQGPELLIRYENEEAVDDSQLPKDRFSAERLKGVDSTLKIQPAELGDSAVYLCASSFHGLTDNEQFFGPGTRLTVL.

The chain joins TRBV5-6 to TRBJ2-3; D perhaps matches TRBD2 (5 bases). The V end was cut by 4 bases, the J end by 2 bases, with 8 bases between. Per germline, CDR1 SGHDT and CDR2 YYEEEE. The CDR3 covers 13 residues. The CDR3 nucleotides are TGTGCCAGCAGCGGAGCGGTCACAGATACGCAGTATTTT. This gives the protein CASSGAVTDTQYF.

The rearrangement links TRBV2 to TRBJ2-1; TRBD2 is a possible D gene (6 bases). The ends were cut back, 1 base at V and 4 bases at J, with 8 bases in the middle. The CDR3 runs to 14 residues. The germline V gene has CDR1 SNHLY and CDR2 FYNNEI. CDR3 in DNA: TGTGCCAGCAGTGAAGGAGGACTATACAATGAGCAGTTCTTC. This translates into CASSEGGLYNEQFF.

This clone appeared a single time. The V gene is TRBV19, the J gene TRBJ2-1; TRBD2 might be the D (5 bases). Trimming took 5 bases from V and 2 from J, leaving 10 bases between them. This CDR3 contains 14 residues. Germline CDR1 is LNHDA and CDR2 is SQIVND (reference sequence). The CDR3 coding sequence is TGTGCCAGTAGTCGGGATCTTACCTACAATGAGCAGTTCTTC. Protein sequence: CASSRDLTYNEQFF.

V is TRBV28 and J is TRBJ2-4, with TRBD2 as a possible D gene (9 bases). The germline V and J ends were trimmed by 6 bases and 3 bases, with 18 bases remaining between them. This CDR3 contains 16 residues. The germline gives CDR1 MDHEN, CDR2 SYDVKM. CDR3 bases: TGTGCCAGCAGATCTAGCGGGACAGGAGGCAAAAACATTCAGTACTTC. Encoded protein: CASRSSGTGGKNIQYF.

V gene TRBV4-2 combines with J gene TRBJ1-2, with D tentatively TRBD1 (6 bases). CDR1 is LGHNA and CDR2 is YNFKEQ in the germline V gene. V was pared by 4 bases and J by 8 bases, with 14 bases between. This CDR3 has 13 residues. CDR3 bases: TGTGCCAGCAGCCGGGGGGGGCTTGAGGGCTACACCTTC. It translates to CASSRGGLEGYTF.

V is TRBV19 and J is TRBJ1-4, with 7 bases that match TRBD1. Per germline, CDR1 LNHDA and CDR2 SQIVND (reference sequence). The length of the CDR3 is 15 residues. V lost 1 base, J lost 8 bases, and 7 bases stayed unmatched. The CDR3 region has the DNA TGTGCCAGTAGTATAGGTGGCGCAGGGGGAGAAAAACTGTTTTTT. Translating it yields CASSIGGAGGEKLFF.

CDR3 sequence (DNA): TGCGCCAGCAGCCAAGAGACATCGGGGGGTCAGCCCCAGCATTTT. Translated, it gives CASSQETSGGQPQHF. The chain combines TRBV4-3 with TRBJ1-5, with D possibly being TRBD1 (5 bases). This CDR3 spans 15 amino acids. V shed 0 bases and J shed 6 bases, with 12 bases lying between them. Germline-derived CDR1 and CDR2 are LGHNA and YSLEER.

Here the CDR3 reads CASSYSGLVNQPQHF. For the CDR3, the DNA is TGTGCCAGCAGTTATTCAGGGTTAGTTAATCAGCCCCAGCATTTT. The genes are TRBV2 and TRBJ1-5, with a possible D match to TRBD1 (5 bases). Germline CDR1 reads SNHLY; CDR2 reads FYNNEI. The CDR3 is 15 amino acids. Trimming removed 5 bases from V and 4 bases from J, with 15 bases in between.

The chain joins TRBV5-6 to TRBJ1-2; 10 positions agree with TRBD1. The germline V gene has CDR1 SGHDT and CDR2 YYEEEE. Germline trimming cut 2 bases from V and 2 bases from J; bases unmatched to any gene: 6. This CDR3 spans 16 amino acids. Here the CDR3 reads CASSLGTGAENYGYTF. CDR3 nucleotide sequence: TGTGCCAGCAGCTTAGGGACAGGGGCCGAAAACTATGGCTACACCTTC.

This chain uses TRBV6-5 with TRBJ2-5; maybe TRBD2 (6 bases). CDR3 size: 13 residues. V dropped 8 bases and J dropped 3 bases, with 13 bases sitting between them. CDR1 and CDR2 (germline): MNHEY, SVGAGI. CDR3 region: CASRGTIKETQYF. In DNA, the CDR3 is TGTGCCAGCCGGGGGACGATAAAAGAGACCCAGTACTTC.

The CDR3 sequence: CASSRPGQGSKNIQYF. DNA for the CDR3: TGTGCCAGCAGTCGACCGGGACAGGGGTCCAAAAACATTCAGTACTTC. The chain couples TRBV6-6 to TRBJ2-4, with TRBD1 matching 10 bases. The V gene end was trimmed by 5 bases and the J gene end by 2 bases; junction bases not matched to a gene: 6. This CDR3 has 16 residues. The germline gives CDR1 MNHNY, CDR2 SVGAGI (reference sequence).

This clone was found a few times. V is TRBV12-3 or TRBV12-4 and J is TRBJ1-1; 8 nucleotides agree with TRBD1. The junction had 4 bases not matched to a gene; V was cut back by 6 bases and J by 4 bases. The CDR3 runs to 13 residues. The CDR3 reads CASRRGQGTEAFF. Written as DNA, the CDR3 is TGTGCCAGCAGACGAGGACAGGGCACTGAAGCTTTCTTT.

This clone has a single count. This chain uses TRBV7-2 with TRBJ1-4, with TRBD1 as a possible D gene (5 bases). CDR1 is SGHTA and CDR2 is FQGNSA in the germline V gene. This CDR3 is built from 13 residues. The V end lost 2 bases, the J end lost 8 bases, and 9 bases lay between the germline ends. The CDR3 DNA follows: TGTGCCAGCAGCTTACTACAGGAAGAAAAACTGTTTTTT. Amino acids: CASSLLQEEKLFF.

This clone was detected only a few times. Other DNA sequences from this sample encode an identical CDR3 as well. The chain is built from TRBV5-1 and TRBJ1-5; D not resolved. CDR3 size: 15 residues. The V gene's germline CDR1 is SGHRS and CDR2 YFSETQ. V lost 0 bases to trimming and J lost 1 base, with 8 bases between them. CDR3 sequence reads: CASSLEGGSNQPQHF. The CDR3 bases are TGCGCCAGCAGCTTGGAAGGAGGCAGCAATCAGCCCCAGCATTTT. Full variable domain (missing parts from reference TRBV5-1 and TRBJ1-5): KAGVTQTPRYLIKTRGQQVTLSCSPISGHRSVSWYQQTPGQGLQFLFEYFSETQRNKGNFPGRFSGRQFSNSRSEMNVSTLELGDSALYLCASSLEGGSNQPQHFGDGTRLSIL.

V and J are TRBV4-1 and TRBJ1-3, with D perhaps TRBD1 (5 bases). This CDR3 is built from 14 residues. Germline CDR1 reads MGHRA; CDR2 reads YSYEKL. V dropped 2 bases and J dropped 3 bases, with 8 bases sitting between them. CDR3 amino acids: CASSQPGGGNTIYF. The CDR3 nucleotides read TGCGCCAGCAGCCAACCCGGGGGTGGAAACACCATATATTTT.

V gene TRBV4-3 combines with J gene TRBJ1-2; TRBD1 matches at 7 bases. The length of the CDR3 is 14 residues. J gave up 2 bases and V 3 bases, and 3 bases lay outside the gene matches. Germline V gene lookup returns CDR1 LGHNA and CDR2 YSLEER. DNA for the CDR3: TGCGCCAGCAGCCAGACAGGGCTAAACTATGGCTACACCTTC. Protein: CASSQTGLNYGYTF.

The V call is TRBV6-5, the J call TRBJ1-2; TRBD1 aligns across 8 bases. CDR3 size: 15 residues. With V trimmed by 2 bases and J by 5 bases, 7 bases remained unmatched. The V gene's germline CDR1 is MNHEY and CDR2 SVGAGI. Here the CDR3 reads CASSYRLDREYGYTF. CDR3 nucleotide sequence: TGTGCCAGCAGTTACAGGCTGGACAGGGAGTATGGCTACACCTTC.

This clone appeared a single time. The chain has TRBV7-9 and TRBJ2-1; 9 bases align to TRBD2. Losses at the gene ends were 0 bases for V and 7 bases for J; bases not matched to a gene: 4. The CDR3 extends over 15 amino acids. Germline lookup yields CDR1 SEHNR and CDR2 FQNEAQ (reference sequence). The CDR3 coding sequence is TGTGCCAGCAGCTTAGCCGGGACTAGCCCTAATGAGCAGTTCTTC. It specifies CASSLAGTSPNEQFF. The full variable domain, in which reference TRBV7-9 and TRBJ2-1 provide the parts outside the CDR3, is DTGVSQNPRHKITKRGQNVTFRCDPISEHNRLYWYRQTLGQGPEFLTYFQNEAQLEKSRLLSDRFSAERPKGSFSTLEIQRTEQGDSAMYLCASSLAGTSPNEQFFGPGTRLTVL.

The V and J genes are TRBV7-2 and TRBJ2-1; the match to TRBD2 covers 10 bases. With V trimmed by 8 bases and J by 8 bases, 12 bases remained unmatched. Per germline, CDR1 SGHTA and CDR2 FQGNSA. The CDR3 runs to 15 residues. The CDR3 region has the DNA TGTGCCAGCGGACGGACGGGAAGCGGGGGGGATGAGCAGTTCTTC. It specifies CASGRTGSGGDEQFF. Using reference TRBV7-2 and TRBJ2-1 for the parts outside the CDR3, the full variable domain is GAGVSQSPSNKVTEKGKDVELRCDPISGHTALYWYRQSLGQGLEFLIYFQGNSAPDKSGLPSDRFSAERTGGSVSTLTIQRTQQEDSAVYLCASGRTGSGGDEQFFGPGTRLTVL.

The J gene is TRBJ2-5, the V gene TRBV7-2; 10 nucleotides agree with TRBD2. This CDR3 is 15 amino acids long. V trimming: 5 bases; J trimming: 2 bases; junction bases outside the gene matches: 5. CDR1 is SGHTA and CDR2 is FQGNSA in the germline V gene. The chain's CDR3 is CASSTAGGRQETQYF. CDR3 sequence (DNA): TGTGCCAGCAGCACAGCGGGGGGGCGACAAGAGACCCAGTACTTC.

The chain combines TRBV10-2 with TRBJ2-7; a possible D gene is TRBD1 (6 bases). The CDR3 runs to 12 residues. Per the germline V gene, CDR1 is WSHSY and CDR2 is SAAADI. The V gene lost 6 bases and the J gene lost 3 bases, with 9 bases spanning the gap. The CDR3 spells CASSRGIYEQYF. In DNA, the CDR3 is TGCGCCAGCAGCAGGGGAATCTACGAGCAGTACTTC.